The TCR beta chain under discussion was sequenced for a study of read filtering for tumor transcriptome and immune sequencing. Study information: Whole-transcriptome libraries were prepared after DNase treatment. TCR-mapped reads were about 3.5 to 10.27 million with IR-seq versus about 75 to 1,400 with RNA-seq. The study, taken as a whole, reports: Roughly 79% of IR-seq clonotypes had one read, totaling around 3.5% of reads; RNA-seq: 74.6% and 44.6%.

Turning to this clonotype: Its target is unknown. This likely reflects a read error, since a far larger clone is one base away.

The CDR3 has 15 residues. The V and J ends lost 5 bases and 2 bases respectively, with 14 bases between them. Germline V CDR1 and CDR2: MNHEY, SVGAGI. The library was built from about 400 ng RNA with molecular barcoded adaptors for alpha/delta and beta/gamma chains. TCRdb processed the reads anew with MiXCR; each CDR3 protein has one entry. The data contain 55,000 to 60,000 distinct CDR3 sequences, about 12% of them seen just once; the ten biggest clones take up roughly 16%. The gene calls are TRBV6-5 and TRBJ2-3; D remains ambiguous. The receptor was derived from a donor at least 40 years old with multiple myeloma. The sample consisted of a population of CD138-negative cells sorted from bone marrow. The CDR3 coding sequence is TGTGCCAGCAGTGATTTTTGGGGTGACACAGATACGCAGTATTTT. Translating it yields CASSDFWGDTDTQYF.